Detailed here is one T cell receptor (beta chain). Original analysis: Amplification with reference gene primers provided the estimates of nucleated cell counts. Repertoires were generated with immunoSEQ multiplex PCR, while TCRdb's copy carries only in-frame clones and drops some. The V and J calls and clone size were taken over from that table, and D and trimming were inferred from the DNA. The sample consists of under 200,000 clones, 65% to 90% of them appearing once. The CDR3 totals 19 residues. The data were taken from a study of blood T cell repertoires in COVID-19. Sample: peripheral blood. The V call is TRBV21-1, the J call TRBJ2-7; the table's D call, TRBD2, was not checked against the DNA. TRBV21-1 corresponds to a pseudogene. This receptor was taken from a human donor in a cohort sampled during active COVID-19. CDR3 bases: TGTGCCAGCAGCAAAGTTCGTAGCGCTGAAGTCGCGAGCTCCTACGAGCAGTACTTC. Amino acid sequence: CASSKVRSAEVASSYEQYF.